This TCR beta chain was captured in a study of Graves' ophthalmopathy and Graves' hyperthyroidism. About the research overall: The authors defined stable hyperthyroidism as no ophthalmopathy within 18 months of follow-up.

This clonotype has just a few counts. Its antigen is not known. There are 14 residues in the CDR3. The germline CDR1 and CDR2 sequences are LGHDT and YNNKEL (reference sequence). With 2 bases removed from V and 8 bases from J, the gap between germline ends came to 15 bases. Amplified TCR beta CDR3 regions were obtained using RNA transcripts as template. The first round was an RT-PCR with HTBI primers, and the second round was a multiplex PCR. TCRdb re-called the multiplex PCR reads with MiXCR, one entry per CDR3 protein. Found here are about 550,000 distinct CDR3 sequences, 39% of them singletons; the top ten hold roughly 4.5%. The study's findings and limits: Discriminating ophthalmopathy from stable hyperthyroidism, a 13-signature model attained a sensitivity of under 90% and a specificity of about 83%.

The authors enrolled newly diagnosed hyperthyroidism patients aged 18 to 65 with under 2 months' duration. Orbital computed tomography and thyroid ultrasound, along with TRAb, serum thyroxine and clinical symptoms, underpinned diagnosis. This sequence was found in an adult man with Graves' hyperthyroidism. The V gene is TRBV3-1, the J gene TRBJ1-2, with D uncertain. The sample consisted of peripheral blood or thyroid tissue (not recorded which). The CDR3 nucleotides are TGTGCCAGCAGCCAAAGGGCTATGACGGAGGGCTACACCTTC. Translation: CASSQRAMTEGYTF.